Sequencing of this T cell receptor beta chain was carried out in a study of shared clonotypes between healthy human individuals. Background on the study: CD4 naive and CD4 memory each took three plates per donor, while CD8 naive took two and CD8 memory one. Overall study findings and caveats: Around 5% of naive CD4 clonotypes were common to several donors. Inspection by rarefaction showed sorted-subset sequencing to be incomplete despite large depth.

As concerns this clone: Its cognate antigen is unknown.

Only in-frame clones appear in the TCRdb table, and some are missing; sequencing was by immunoSEQ multiplex PCR. The sample records under 1,900,000 clones, approximately 98.5% being singletons. Germline V CDR1 and CDR2: SGHDN, FVKESK. There are 18 residues in the CDR3. The trim removed 9 bases at V and 6 bases at J, leaving 22 bases unmatched. The rearrangement joins TRBV14 to TRBJ2-1; TRBD2 agrees at 8 bases. Sequenced input: naive CD4+ T cells sorted from blood. Sample subset: CD45RA+ positively selected. The clonotype comes from a man aged 30-40 years in good health. CDR3 in amino acids: CASSRTSFRGTRGNEQFF. CDR3 nucleotides: TGTGCCAGTAGTCGGACTAGCTTCCGAGGTACCAGAGGCAATGAGCAGTTCTTC. Full variable domain (missing parts from reference TRBV14 and TRBJ2-1): EAGVTQFPSHSVIEKGQTVTLRCDPISGHDNLYWYRRVMGKEIKFLLHFVKESKQDESGMPNNRFLAERTGGTYSTLKVQPAELEDSGVYFCASSRTSFRGTRGNEQFFGPGTRLTVL.